A single sample is the source of the 9 T cell receptor beta chains below, sequenced in a study of CD8 T cells in ankylosing spondylitis. Via MiXCR, TCRdb re-called the 5' RACE reads, giving one row per CDR3 protein. The repertoire includes a few hundred thousand distinct CDR3 sequences, about 10% of them detected once, and about 6.8% sits in the top ten. Specimen: blood, either unsorted or a sorted T cell fraction (not recorded which). Receptor source: a male donor with ankylosing spondylitis or in good health (not recorded which).

The table lists this clonotype with many counts. The chain couples TRBV5-1 to TRBJ2-1; 8 bases line up with TRBD2. CDR1 SGHRS and CDR2 YFSETQ come from the germline V gene. The CDR3 runs to 17 residues. The V segment lost 4 bases and the J segment 0 bases; nucleotides outside the gene matches: 9. DNA for the CDR3: TGCGCCAGCAGCCCACACCGGGGGGGGAGCTCCTACAATGAGCAGTTCTTC. It codes for CASSPHRGGSSYNEQFF.

This clonotype was picked up many times. As DNA, the CDR3 is TGCGCCAGCAGCCAAGACAGGGCCGATGACTATGGCTACACCTTC. Protein sequence: CASSQDRADDYGYTF. The chain couples TRBV5-1 to TRBJ1-2; TRBD1 matches 7 bases. Germline V lookup: CDR1 SGHRS, CDR2 YFSETQ. V lost 4 bases to trimming and J lost 3 bases; unmatched junction nucleotides: 9. CDR3 length: 15 amino acids. The whole variable domain, filled in from reference TRBV5-1 and TRBJ1-2, reads KAGVTQTPRYLIKTRGQQVTLSCSPISGHRSVSWYQQTPGQGLQFLFEYFSETQRNKGNFPGRFSGRQFSNSRSEMNVSTLELGDSALYLCASSQDRADDYGYTFGSGTRLTVV.

This clonotype appeared many times. This CDR3 is CASSYSTPNYGYTF. As DNA, the CDR3 is TGTGCCAGCAGTTACTCGACACCTAACTATGGCTACACCTTC. This rearrangement joins TRBV6-5 to TRBJ1-2; D not certain. CDR1 MNHEY and CDR2 SVGAGI come from the germline V gene. V lost 0 bases and J lost 0, with 5 bases in between. The CDR3 is made up of 14 amino acids.

The chain combines TRBV5-1 with TRBJ2-7; 10 positions match TRBD2. This CDR3 contains 17 residues. J was trimmed by 2 bases and V by 0 bases; bases with no gene match: 8. CDR1 and CDR2 from the germline V gene are SGHRS and YFSETQ. This chain's CDR3 is CASSLDPLAGVTYEQYF. CDR3 coding DNA: TGCGCCAGCAGCTTGGATCCCCTAGCGGGAGTAACCTACGAGCAGTACTTC.

This clonotype was recorded a few times. CDR3 protein: CSAPSEGSIYEQYF. CDR3 DNA: TGCAGTGCCCCTAGTGAGGGTAGCATCTACGAGCAGTACTTC. The chain couples TRBV20-1 to TRBJ2-7, with a tentative D call TRBD2 (5 bases). Germline V gene sequence: CDR1 DFQATT, CDR2 SNEGSKA (reference sequence). V lost 6 bases and J 3 bases, leaving 18 bases between the germline ends. The CDR3 runs to 14 residues.

As to this clonotype: One junction end disagrees with the germline gene, perhaps due to a read error. The chain recombines TRBV10-3 with TRBJ2-1; TRBD2 aligns across 8 bases. The germline gives CDR1 ENHRY, CDR2 SYGVKD. The CDR3 covers 16 residues. The CDR3 nucleotides are TGTGCCATCAGTGAATCTAGCGGGTCATCCTACACTGAGCAGTTCTTC. Protein: CAISESSGSSYTEQFF.

This clonotype was recorded many times. The CDR3 is CASSRGTAATNEKLFF. The CDR3 bases are TGTGCCAGCAGCCGTGGGACGGCCGCAACTAATGAAAAACTGTTTTTT. V gene TRBV12-3 or TRBV12-4 combines with J gene TRBJ1-4; D is possibly TRBD1 (5 bases). Trimming took off 6 bases at V and 0 bases at J, with 14 bases between the two ends. The CDR3 consists of 16 residues.

This clonotype was recorded at least ten times. The V and J genes are TRBV7-2 and TRBJ2-7, with 9 bases identical to TRBD1. Per germline, CDR1 SGHTA and CDR2 FQGNSA. V shed 1 base, J shed 4 bases, and the junction held 5 bases outside the gene matches. The CDR3 contains 15 residues. This CDR3 reads CASSLGTGGQYEQYF. CDR3 coding DNA: TGTGCCAGCAGCTTAGGCACAGGGGGCCAGTACGAGCAGTACTTC.

The table lists this clonotype with many counts. The rearrangement joins TRBV29-1 to TRBJ2-1; 10 nucleotides match TRBD2. This CDR3 has 19 amino acids. V was clipped by 4 bases and J by 5 bases; unmatched bases: 20. Germline V lookup: CDR1 SQVTM, CDR2 ANQGSEA. DNA for the CDR3: TGCAGCGTTGGTCATCCTAGCGGGAGAACGTCGATCTCGCACAATGAGCAGTTCTTC. Its protein is CSVGHPSGRTSISHNEQFF.